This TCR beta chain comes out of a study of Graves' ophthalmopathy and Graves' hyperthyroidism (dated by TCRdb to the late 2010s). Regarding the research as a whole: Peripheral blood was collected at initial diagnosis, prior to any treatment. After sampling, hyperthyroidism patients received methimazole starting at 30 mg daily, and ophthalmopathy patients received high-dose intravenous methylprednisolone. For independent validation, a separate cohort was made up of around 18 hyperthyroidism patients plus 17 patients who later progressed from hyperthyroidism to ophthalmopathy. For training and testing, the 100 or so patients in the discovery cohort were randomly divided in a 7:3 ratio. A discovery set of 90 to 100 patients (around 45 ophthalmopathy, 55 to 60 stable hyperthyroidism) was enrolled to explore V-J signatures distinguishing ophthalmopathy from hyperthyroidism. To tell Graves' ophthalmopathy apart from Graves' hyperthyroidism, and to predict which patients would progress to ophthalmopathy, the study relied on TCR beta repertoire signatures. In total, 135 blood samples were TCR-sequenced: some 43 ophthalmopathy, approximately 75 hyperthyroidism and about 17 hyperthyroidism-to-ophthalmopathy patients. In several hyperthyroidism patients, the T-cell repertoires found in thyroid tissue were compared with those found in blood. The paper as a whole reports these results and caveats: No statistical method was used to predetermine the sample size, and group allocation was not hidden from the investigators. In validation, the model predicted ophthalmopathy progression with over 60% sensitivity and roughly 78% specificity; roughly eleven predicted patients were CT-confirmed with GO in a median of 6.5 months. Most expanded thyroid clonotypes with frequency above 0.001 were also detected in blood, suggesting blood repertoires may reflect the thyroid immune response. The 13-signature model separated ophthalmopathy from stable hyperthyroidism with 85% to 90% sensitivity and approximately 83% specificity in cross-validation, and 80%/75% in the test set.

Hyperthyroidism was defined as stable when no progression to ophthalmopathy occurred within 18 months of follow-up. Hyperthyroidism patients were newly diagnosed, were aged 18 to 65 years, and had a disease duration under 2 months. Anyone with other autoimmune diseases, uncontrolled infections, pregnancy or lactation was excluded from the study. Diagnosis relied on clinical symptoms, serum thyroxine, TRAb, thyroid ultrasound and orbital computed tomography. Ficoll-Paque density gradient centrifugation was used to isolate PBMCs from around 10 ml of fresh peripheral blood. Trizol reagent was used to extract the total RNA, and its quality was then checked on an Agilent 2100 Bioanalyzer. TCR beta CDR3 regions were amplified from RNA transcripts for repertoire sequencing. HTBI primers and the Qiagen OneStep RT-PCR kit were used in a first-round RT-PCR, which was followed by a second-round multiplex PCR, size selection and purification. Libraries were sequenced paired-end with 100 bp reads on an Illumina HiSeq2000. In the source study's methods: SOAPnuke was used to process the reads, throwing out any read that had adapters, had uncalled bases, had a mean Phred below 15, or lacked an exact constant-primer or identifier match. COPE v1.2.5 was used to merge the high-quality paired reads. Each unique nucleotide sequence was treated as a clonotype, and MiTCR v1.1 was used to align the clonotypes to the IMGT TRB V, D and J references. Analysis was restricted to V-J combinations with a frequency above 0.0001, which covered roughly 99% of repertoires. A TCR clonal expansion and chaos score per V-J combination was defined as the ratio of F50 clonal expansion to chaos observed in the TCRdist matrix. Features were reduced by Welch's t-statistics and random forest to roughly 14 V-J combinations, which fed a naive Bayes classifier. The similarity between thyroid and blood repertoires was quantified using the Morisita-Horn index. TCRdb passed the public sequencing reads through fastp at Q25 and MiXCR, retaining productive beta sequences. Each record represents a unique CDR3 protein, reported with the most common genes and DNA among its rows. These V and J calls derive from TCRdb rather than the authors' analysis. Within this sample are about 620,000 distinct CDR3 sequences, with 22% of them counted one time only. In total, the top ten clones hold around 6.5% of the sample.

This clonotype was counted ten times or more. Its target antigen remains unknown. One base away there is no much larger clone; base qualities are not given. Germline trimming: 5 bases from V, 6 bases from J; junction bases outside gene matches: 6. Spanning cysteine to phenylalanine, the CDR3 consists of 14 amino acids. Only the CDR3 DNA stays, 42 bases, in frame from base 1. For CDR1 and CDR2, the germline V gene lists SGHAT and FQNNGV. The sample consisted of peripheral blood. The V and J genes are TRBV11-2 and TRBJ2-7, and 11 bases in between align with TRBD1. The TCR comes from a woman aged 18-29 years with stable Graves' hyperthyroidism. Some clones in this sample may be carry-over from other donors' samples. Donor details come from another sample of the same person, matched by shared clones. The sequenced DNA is TGTGCCAGCAGCCCGAGGGACAGGGGGGGCGAGCAGTACTTC. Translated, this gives CASSPRDRGGEQYF. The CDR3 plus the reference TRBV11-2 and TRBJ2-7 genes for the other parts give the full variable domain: EAGVAQSPRYKIIEKRQSVAFWCNPISGHATLYWYQQILGQGPKLLIQFQNNGVVDDSQLPKDRFSAERLKGVDSTLKIQPAKLEDSAVYLCASSPRDRGGEQYFGPGTRLTVT.